The 21 T cell receptor beta chains below all came from one sample that was sequenced in a study of response to subunit inactivated influenza vaccine. Via MiXCR, TCRdb re-called the RT-PCR reads, giving one row per CDR3 protein. The sample lists 600,000 to 700,000 distinct CDR3 sequences, around 15% occurring once. This sample comprised PBMCs from blood, obtained roughly 2 weeks before vaccination. The origin of the receptors is a man aged 45-65 years who received an inactivated influenza vaccine.

This clonotype was recorded a few times. As DNA, the CDR3 is TGCAGCGTTGAAGATCTTAGCGGCACAGATACGCAGTATTTT. Protein: CSVEDLSGTDTQYF. V is TRBV29-1 and J is TRBJ2-3, with D maybe TRBD2 (5 bases). The CDR3 consists of 14 residues. The germline V gene encodes CDR1 SQVTM and CDR2 ANQGSEA. The V and J ends lost 0 bases and 1 base respectively, with 8 bases between them.

This clonotype was seen a few times. The chain joins TRBV3-1 to TRBJ2-5, with TRBD2 matching over 9 bases. V dropped 0 bases and J dropped 14; count of bases not matched to a gene: 10. Germline V lookup: CDR1 LGHDT, CDR2 YNNKEL (reference sequence). This CDR3 region has 14 residues. This CDR3 reads CASSQDYARGGAYF. The CDR3, as DNA: TGTGCCAGCAGCCAAGATTACGCGCGGGGGGGCGCATACTTC.

Only a few counts were recorded for this clonotype. V gene TRBV3-1 combines with J gene TRBJ2-1; D might be TRBD1 or TRBD2, each matching 7 bases. Trimming took 0 bases from V and 6 from J, leaving 21 bases between them. In germline, CDR1 is LGHDT, CDR2 YNNKEL (reference sequence). The CDR3 is made up of 18 amino acids. This chain's CDR3 is CASSQDWSSGRTGNEQFF. The CDR3 nucleotides read TGTGCCAGCAGCCAAGATTGGTCTAGCGGTAGGACAGGCAATGAGCAGTTCTTC.

The chain uses TRBV6-5 and TRBJ2-1; 10 bases match TRBD2. CDR3 length: 16 amino acids. Unmatched junction bases numbered 14, after V lost 4 bases and J lost 11 bases. CDR1 and CDR2 (germline): MNHEY, SVGAGI. Here the CDR3 DNA reads TGTGCCAGCAGTTCACCCTCCGTTGGGACTAGCGCTAAGCAGTTCTTC. Its protein is CASSSPSVGTSAKQFF.

This clonotype was counted between two and nine times. The rearrangement joins TRBV18 to TRBJ2-7, with D perhaps matching TRBD1 (6 bases). CDR3 length: 14 residues. Germline-derived CDR1 and CDR2 are KGHSH and LQKENI. V lost 1 base and J lost 2, with 9 bases in between. The CDR3 here is CASSPLRDTYEQYF. Here the CDR3 DNA reads TGTGCCAGCTCACCACTCCGGGACACCTACGAGCAGTACTTC.

The V gene is TRBV27, the J gene TRBJ2-1; 7 nucleotides agree with TRBD2. From germline, CDR1 is MNHEY and CDR2 SMNVEV (reference sequence). With 6 bases clipped from V and 3 bases from J, the junction kept 11 bases outside the gene matches. The CDR3 is made up of 16 amino acids. Written as DNA, the CDR3 is TGTGCCAGCAGATCATTTTTAGCGGGTCGCTACAATGAGCAGTTCTTC. This sequence encodes CASRSFLAGRYNEQFF.

The V and J genes are TRBV19 and TRBJ2-7, with unresolved D. With 3 bases removed from V and 0 bases from J, the gap between germline ends came to 9 bases. This CDR3 is 14 amino acids long. CDR1 is LNHDA and CDR2 is SQIVND in the germline V gene (reference sequence). The CDR3 protein is CASSIRVSSYEQYF. CDR3 nucleotide sequence: TGTGCCAGTAGTATCCGCGTGAGCTCCTACGAGCAGTACTTC.

This clonotype was detected many times. This chain links TRBV5-1 with TRBJ2-7; 9 nucleotides agree with TRBD1. The CDR3 sequence is 15 residues long. The germline V gene has CDR1 SGHRS and CDR2 YFSETQ. The trim removed 2 bases at V and 7 bases at J, leaving 10 bases unmatched. The CDR3 DNA sequence: TGCGCCAGCAGCTTATCCGGACAGGGGAATGATGAGCAGTACTTC. Translated: CASSLSGQGNDEQYF.

The chain links TRBV7-2 to TRBJ1-4; D is perhaps TRBD1 (5 bases). Germline CDR1 reads SGHTA; CDR2 reads FQGNSA. The germline V and J ends were trimmed by 5 bases and 2 bases, with 9 bases remaining between them. The CDR3 is 14 residues long. The CDR3 coding sequence is TGTACCAGCAGCCCATGGGGGACTAATGAAAAACTGTTTTTT. The encoded protein is CTSSPWGTNEKLFF.

This clonotype showed up just a few times. The rearrangement links TRBV3-1 to TRBJ1-1; D not resolved. The CDR3 runs to 14 residues. CDR1 LGHDT and CDR2 YNNKEL come from the germline V gene (reference sequence). V was trimmed by 4 bases and J by 0 bases, leaving 9 bases between them. CDR3 sequence: CASSPHRVNTEAFF. In DNA, the CDR3 is TGTGCCAGCAGCCCACACAGAGTGAACACTGAAGCTTTCTTT.

This clonotype has more than one count but fewer than ten. The CDR3 DNA reads as TGCGCCAGCAGCCCCTTATTGAGTGGATTCTATGGCTACACCTTC. Translating gives CASSPLLSGFYGYTF. The gene calls are TRBV4-1 and TRBJ1-2; D gene ambiguous. Trimming cost V 4 bases and J 4 bases, with 16 bases left between them. This CDR3 has 15 amino acids. The germline V gene has CDR1 MGHRA and CDR2 YSYEKL.

This chain uses TRBV20-1 with TRBJ2-2; D is possibly TRBD1 (7 bases). V was clipped by 3 bases and J by 2 bases, with 10 bases between them. The CDR3 runs 14 residues. Germline loops: CDR1 DFQATT, CDR2 SNEGSKA (reference sequence). The CDR3 is CSASQGGNTGELFF. The CDR3 coding sequence is TGCAGTGCTAGCCAGGGGGGAAACACCGGGGAGCTGTTTTTT.

This clonotype has a handful of counts. V is TRBV7-2 and J is TRBJ2-7; D is perhaps TRBD1 (6 bases). Trimming pared 2 bases from V and 7 bases from J, leaving 18 bases between. Germline V CDR1 and CDR2: SGHTA, FQGNSA. There are 15 residues in the CDR3. The CDR3 is CASSLNPLGQGEQYF. The CDR3 nucleotides are TGTGCCAGCAGCTTAAATCCACTAGGCCAGGGGGAGCAGTACTTC.

The chain recombines TRBV7-2 with TRBJ2-7, with D possibly being TRBD1 (5 bases). CDR1 is SGHTA and CDR2 is FQGNSA in the germline V gene. CDR3 size: 13 residues. Trimming took 5 bases from V and 4 from J, leaving 12 bases between them. In nucleotides, the CDR3 is TGTGCCAGCAGCCTTGCGGACACTTACGAGCAGTACTTC. Its translation: CASSLADTYEQYF. Full variable domain (remainder filled in from reference TRBV7-2 and TRBJ2-7): GAGVSQSPSNKVTEKGKDVELRCDPISGHTALYWYRQSLGQGLEFLIYFQGNSAPDKSGLPSDRFSAERTGGSVSTLTIQRTQQEDSAVYLCASSLADTYEQYFGPGTRLTVT.

The chain recombines TRBV15 with TRBJ2-7, with D perhaps matching TRBD2 (5 bases). Trimming left V 0 bases short and J 1 base short, with 10 bases between. The germline CDR1 and CDR2 sequences are LNHNV and YYDKDF (reference sequence). This CDR3 has 15 residues. CDR3 protein: CATSRDSTGSYEQYF. The CDR3 nucleotides are TGTGCCACCAGCAGAGACTCGACGGGATCCTACGAGCAGTACTTC.

This clonotype occurred a few times. The chain couples TRBV5-1 to TRBJ1-1; the D gene is possibly TRBD1 (5 bases). CDR3 size: 14 residues. Germline CDR1 SGHRS, CDR2 YFSETQ. V lost 1 base and J 1 base, leaving 8 bases between the germline ends. CDR3 sequence: CASSLFTGNTEAFF. The CDR3 bases are TGCGCCAGCAGCTTGTTCACAGGGAACACTGAAGCTTTCTTT.

V is TRBV29-1 and J is TRBJ2-5; 11 bases are shared with TRBD2. Trimming cost V 7 bases and J 7 bases; bases outside gene matches: 8. The V gene's germline CDR1 is SQVTM and CDR2 ANQGSEA. The CDR3 length is 13 residues. The CDR3 DNA reads TGCAGCGCGGTAGCGGGAGGGCCAGGGACCCAGTACTTC. Protein: CSAVAGGPGTQYF.

In its sample, this clonotype was seen many times. DNA for the CDR3: TGTGCCAGCAGGTCTGGGACAGCCGGATTCTACGAGCAGTACTTC. Its protein is CASRSGTAGFYEQYF. V and J are TRBV12-3 or TRBV12-4 and TRBJ2-7; 7 nucleotides line up with TRBD1. CDR3 length: 15 residues. V shed 6 bases, J shed 3 bases, and the junction held 11 bases outside the gene matches.

The table lists this clonotype with many counts. This chain joins TRBV12-3 or TRBV12-4 and TRBJ2-5; D possibly corresponds to TRBD2 (5 bases). V shed 2 bases and J shed 4 bases, with 8 bases lying between them. The CDR3 has 13 amino acids. The CDR3 bases are TGTGCCAGCAGTTTATCGAGCGGAGAGACCCAGTACTTC. Translating gives CASSLSSGETQYF.

The chain is built from TRBV11-3 and TRBJ1-2; D remains ambiguous. This CDR3 has 15 amino acids. CDR1 and CDR2 from the germline V gene are SGHNT and YENEEA. V lost 5 bases to trimming and J lost 5 bases, with 18 bases between them. The CDR3 DNA is TGTGCCAGCAGCCCGGACGGCCTTAGTCCTTATGGCTACACCTTC. The encoded protein is CASSPDGLSPYGYTF.

This clonotype turned up a few times. V gene TRBV12-3 or TRBV12-4 combines with J gene TRBJ2-7, with TRBD1 as a possible D gene (6 bases). V was clipped by 2 bases and J by 8 bases, with 19 bases between them. The CDR3 sequence is 15 residues long. The CDR3 here is CASSLYRDTLKKQYF. The CDR3 DNA reads as TGTGCCAGCAGTTTATATCGGGACACCCTGAAGAAGCAGTACTTC.